This TCR beta chain was captured by sequencing in a study of post-analysis software for immune sequencing data. Study observations and caveats: Compared with controls, patients had more of about 5 TRBV segments, including TRBV5-6, TRBV5-1 and TRBV20-1.

Trimming removed 5 bases at V and 1 base at J, with 14 bases between. CDR1 MNHEY and CDR2 SMNVEV come from the germline V gene (reference sequence). The CDR3 has 15 residues. Every TCR beta cDNA library bore unique molecular identifiers. TCRdb used MiXCR to reprocess the PCR reads, holding one entry per CDR3 protein. The sample has about 760,000 distinct CDR3 sequences, less than 35% seen once. In the case of this clonotype: Its antigen is unknown.

This chain links TRBV27 with TRBJ2-5; D unclear. The TCR originated in a girl between 5 and 17 years old with multiple sclerosis. The sequencing sample was made of blood. This CDR3 is CASSSGTQPQETQYF. In DNA, the CDR3 is TGTGCCAGCAGTAGTGGTACGCAACCCCAAGAGACCCAGTACTTC.